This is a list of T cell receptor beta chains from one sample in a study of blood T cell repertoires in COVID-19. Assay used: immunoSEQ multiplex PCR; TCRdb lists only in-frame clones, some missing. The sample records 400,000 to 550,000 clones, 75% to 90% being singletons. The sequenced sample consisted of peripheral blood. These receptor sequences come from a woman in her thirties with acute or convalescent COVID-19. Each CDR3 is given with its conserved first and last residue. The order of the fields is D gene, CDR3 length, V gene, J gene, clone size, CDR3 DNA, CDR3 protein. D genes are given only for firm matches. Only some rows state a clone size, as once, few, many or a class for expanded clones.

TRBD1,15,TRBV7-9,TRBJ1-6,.,TGTGCCAGCAGCTCATCGACAGGGTATAATTCACCCCTCCACTTT,CASSSSTGYNSPLHF
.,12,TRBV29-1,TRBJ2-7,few,TGCAGCGCTGGAGGGACAGCTCCGGAGCAGTACTTC,CSAGGTAPEQYF
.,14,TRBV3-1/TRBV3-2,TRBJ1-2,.,TGTGCCAGCAGCCAAGTTCTGGGGGGCTATGGCTACACCTTC,CASSQVLGGYGYTF
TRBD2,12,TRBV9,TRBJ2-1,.,TGTGCCAGCAGTCCCGGGGGGAGTGAGCAGTTCTTC,CASSPGGSEQFF
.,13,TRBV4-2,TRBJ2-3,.,TGTGCCAGCAGCCAAGAGATCACATATACGCAGTATTTT,CASSQEITYTQYF
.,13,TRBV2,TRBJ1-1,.,TGTGCCAGCAGTATACAGGCGAACACTGAAGCTTTCTTT,CASSIQANTEAFF
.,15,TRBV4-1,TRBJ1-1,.,TGCGCCAGCAGCCAAAGTTTAGGGAGGGCCACTGAAGCTTTCTTT,CASSQSLGRATEAFF
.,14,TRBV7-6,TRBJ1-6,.,TGTGCCAGCAGTCTACAGGGTAATGATTCACCCCTCCACTTT,CASSLQGNDSPLHF
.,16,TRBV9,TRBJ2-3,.,TGTGCCAGCAGCGTAGATCAGGTACCAGGCACAGATACGCAGTATTTT,CASSVDQVPGTDTQYF
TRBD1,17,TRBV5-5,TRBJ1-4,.,TGTGCCAGCAGCTTGACCCCCGGGACAGGGGGCGGTGAAAAACTGTTTTTT,CASSLTPGTGGGEKLFF
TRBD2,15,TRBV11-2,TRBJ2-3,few,TGTGCCAGCAGCTTGACAGCGGGAAACACAGATACGCAGTATTTT,CASSLTAGNTDTQYF
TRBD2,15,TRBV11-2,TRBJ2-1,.,TGTGCCAGCAGCCCAAGGGGTCTAGCGGACAATGAGCAGTTCTTC,CASSPRGLADNEQFF